Sequencing of this T cell receptor beta chain was carried out in a study of human CD8 memory T cell subsets. With respect to this clonotype: Its matching antigen is unknown.

CDR3 size: 14 residues. It was negative magnetic separation that enriched the total CD8+ T cells. RNA was obtained from duplicate vials of around 150,000 sorted CD8+ T cells per subset. Study-wide points: Stem-like memory T cell repertoires overlapped minimally with precursor exhausted T cell repertoires.

Preparation of the TCR beta libraries relied on UMI-labeled 5' RACE. In the study's own analysis: Clonotype content per TCR beta library ranged between about 2,700 and 18,000 functional CDR3 beta clonotypes. TCRdb reprocessed the 5' RACE reads and keeps a single row for each CDR3 protein, giving no DNA. TCRdb, not the original authors, processed these V and J calls. The sample includes roughly 7,000 distinct CDR3 sequences. The receptor's source is a human donor in good health. Specimen: CD8+ stem-like memory T cells (TSCM and TCM) sorted from PBMCs. As for subset: stem-like memory CD8 T cells (TSTEM), CCR7+ PD-1- TIGIT-. The rearrangement joins TRBV12-3 or TRBV12-4 to TRBJ2-3; lacking DNA, the TRBD1 call made by TCRdb goes unchecked. The CDR3 region is CASSYGTAPDTQYF.